The clone carrying this T cell receptor (beta chain) showed up just a few times. The PCR employed 60 Vbeta primers together with 13 Jbeta primers. Assay used: immunoSEQ multiplex PCR; TCRdb lists only in-frame clones, some missing. The sample carries about 150,000 clones, about 84% recorded once. Looked up from germline, CDR1 is LNHDA and CDR2 is SQIVND (reference sequence). The CDR3 is 17 residues long. J was trimmed by 5 bases and V by 5 bases; bases with no gene match: 13. This sample is drawn from a study of cytomegalovirus exposure and HLA in healthy donors. The TCR comes from a woman aged 40 to 50 in good health and CMV-seropositive. The genes are TRBV19 and TRBJ1-2, with 11 bases lining up with TRBD1. The sequencing input was PBMCs. CDR3 nucleotides: TGTGCCAGTAGTTCCGGGACAGGGGGACGGTTTGGGTATGGCTACACCTTC. This sequence encodes CASSSGTGGRFGYGYTF.